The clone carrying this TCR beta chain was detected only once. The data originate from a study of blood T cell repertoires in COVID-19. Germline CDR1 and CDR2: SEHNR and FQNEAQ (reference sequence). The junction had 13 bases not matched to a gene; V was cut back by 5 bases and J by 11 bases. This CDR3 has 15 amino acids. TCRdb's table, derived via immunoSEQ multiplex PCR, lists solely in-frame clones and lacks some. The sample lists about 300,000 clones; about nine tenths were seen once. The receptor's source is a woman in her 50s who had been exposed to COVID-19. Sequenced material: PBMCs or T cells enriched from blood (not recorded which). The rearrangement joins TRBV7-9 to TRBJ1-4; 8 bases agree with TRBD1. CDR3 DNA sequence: TGTGCCAGCAGCCCAGGGGGCGCCGCGTTTTTCAAACTGTTTTTT. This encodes CASSPGGAAFFKLFF. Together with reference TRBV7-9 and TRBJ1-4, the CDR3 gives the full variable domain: DTGVSQNPRHKITKRGQNVTFRCDPISEHNRLYWYRQTLGQGPEFLTYFQNEAQLEKSRLLSDRFSAERPKGSFSTLEIQRTEQGDSAMYLCASSPGGAAFFKLFFGSGTQLSVL.